This T cell receptor (beta chain) is from a study of T cells in Graves' hyperthyroidism and ophthalmopathy. Study-level results: Within blood appeared most thyroid clonotypes that had expanded above 0.001.

Lactation, pregnancy, other autoimmune disease or uncontrolled infection excluded patients. RNA transcripts gave rise to amplified TCR beta CDR3 regions. HTBI primers were the set used in a first-round RT-PCR of the TCR CDR3. TCRdb called the multiplex PCR reads again in MiXCR, with one record for every CDR3 protein. The sample has about 380,000 distinct CDR3 sequences, 15% to 20% seen once. The table lists this clonotype with many counts. Its antigen is not known. V gave up 4 bases and J gave up 4 bases, with 16 bases separating them. From germline, CDR1 is SGHAT and CDR2 FQNNGV. The CDR3 contains 16 residues.

The sequence came from a man between 18 and 29 years old with Graves' ophthalmopathy. The chain has TRBV11-2 and TRBJ1-4, with D possibly matching TRBD1 (6 bases). The sample was blood. As DNA, the CDR3 is TGTGCCAGCAGCTCAATTCGGGGGGCCTTTAATGAAAAACTGTTTTTT. Its translation is CASSSIRGAFNEKLFF.